Each of the 9 T cell receptor beta chains below was sequenced from the same sample in a study of T cells in Graves' hyperthyroidism and ophthalmopathy. TCR beta CDR3 regions were amplified from RNA transcripts. HTBI primers were used for first-round RT-PCR of the TCR CDR3. TCRdb recomputed calls from the multiplex PCR reads with MiXCR, one row per CDR3 protein. Altogether fewer than 400,000 distinct CDR3 sequences are present, roughly an eighth being singletons, with the ten largest covering around 27%. Input material: blood. These receptors were taken from a man in his fifties or sixties with Graves' ophthalmopathy.

V gene TRBV6-2 or TRBV6-3 combines with J gene TRBJ2-7; D is possibly TRBD2 (5 bases). The germline gives CDR1 MNHEY, CDR2 SVGEGT. This CDR3 has 15 amino acids. Between the trimmed V and J ends, which lost 5 bases and 2 bases, there was a span of 16 bases. The CDR3: CASSPTLSGAYEQYF. The CDR3 DNA reads TGTGCCAGCAGTCCGACTCTCAGCGGAGCCTACGAGCAGTACTTC.

The CDR3, as DNA: TGTGCCAGCAGCCGAGGGCCGGATGAGCAGTTCTTC. Protein product: CASSRGPDEQFF. V is TRBV5-4 and J is TRBJ2-1; maybe TRBD2 (5 bases). CDR1 and CDR2 (germline): SGHNT, YYREEE (reference sequence). The length of the CDR3 is 12 residues. Trimming removed 4 bases from V and 8 bases from J, with 10 bases in between. Supplemented by reference TRBV5-4 and TRBJ2-1, the full variable domain reads ETGVTQSPTHLIKTRGQQVTLRCSSQSGHNTVSWYQQALGQGPQFIFQYYREEENGRGNFPPRFSGLQFPNYSSELNVNALELDDSALYLCASSRGPDEQFFGPGTRLTVL.

This clonotype turned up a few times. This sequence joins TRBV5-1 and TRBJ2-4, with a tentative D call TRBD2 (5 bases). Germline loops: CDR1 SGHRS, CDR2 YFSETQ. The CDR3 length is 13 residues. With 4 bases removed from V and 9 bases from J, the gap between germline ends came to 14 bases. CDR3 loop: CASSREHSGIQYF. The DNA for the CDR3 is TGCGCCAGCAGCCGGGAACATTCGGGCATTCAGTACTTC. The full variable domain, in which reference TRBV5-1 and TRBJ2-4 provide the parts outside the CDR3, is KAGVTQTPRYLIKTRGQQVTLSCSPISGHRSVSWYQQTPGQGLQFLFEYFSETQRNKGNFPGRFSGRQFSNSRSEMNVSTLELGDSALYLCASSREHSGIQYFGAGTRLSVL.

V gene TRBV13 combines with J gene TRBJ2-7, with 8 bases that match TRBD1. This CDR3 region has 13 residues. V shed 5 bases, J shed 3 bases, and the junction held 3 bases outside the gene matches. Per the germline V gene, CDR1 is PRHDT and CDR2 is FYEKMQ (reference sequence). The CDR3 protein is CASSEGQGYEQYF. The CDR3 nucleotides read TGTGCCAGCAGCGAAGGACAGGGCTACGAGCAGTACTTC.

The sample holds one count of this clonotype. J is TRBJ1-6 and V is TRBV12-3 or TRBV12-4, with TRBD1 matching 8 bases. The V and J ends lost 3 bases and 7 bases, in that order; junction bases with no gene match: 5. The CDR3 has 15 amino acids. CDR3 coding DNA: TGTGCCAGCAGTTTTGGGCAGGGGGCAAATTCACCCCTCCACTTT. Its translation is CASSFGQGANSPLHF.

The chain links TRBV19 to TRBJ2-5; D gene uncertain. The ends were cut back, 7 bases at V and 2 bases at J, with 11 bases in the middle. The CDR3 consists of 13 residues. The germline V gene encodes CDR1 LNHDA and CDR2 SQIVND (reference sequence). The CDR3 loop is CASKNSYQETQYF. DNA of the CDR3: TGTGCCAGTAAGAACAGCTATCAAGAGACCCAGTACTTC.

In this sample, this clonotype turned up many times. This rearrangement joins TRBV28 to TRBJ1-5; 10 bases line up with TRBD1. CDR1 MDHEN and CDR2 SYDVKM come from the germline V gene. V was clipped by 10 bases and J by 9 bases; unmatched bases: 9. The length of the CDR3 is 13 residues. The CDR3 bases are TGTGCCACCGGGACAGGGGTTGTCCTGCCCCAGCATTTT. This gives the protein CATGTGVVLPQHF.

In its sample, this clonotype was seen many times. This chain uses TRBV6-1 with TRBJ2-7; possible D gene TRBD2, 5 bases. This CDR3 region has 13 residues. Germline assignment: CDR1 MNHNS and CDR2 SASEGT. Trimming pared 4 bases from V and 0 bases from J, leaving 7 bases between. The CDR3 protein is CASSGEGSYEQYF. CDR3 nucleotide sequence: TGTGCCAGCAGTGGTGAGGGCTCCTACGAGCAGTACTTC.

There are many counts of this clonotype. The rearrangement uses TRBV11-2 and TRBJ2-7; 9 nucleotides align to TRBD2. The V gene's germline CDR1 is SGHAT and CDR2 FQNNGV. The CDR3 length is 14 residues. J was trimmed by 5 bases and V by 1 base; bases with no gene match: 3. CDR3 nucleotides: TGTGCCAGCAGCTTAGGCCGGACTAGCGACGAGCAGTACTTC. Translating gives CASSLGRTSDEQYF.